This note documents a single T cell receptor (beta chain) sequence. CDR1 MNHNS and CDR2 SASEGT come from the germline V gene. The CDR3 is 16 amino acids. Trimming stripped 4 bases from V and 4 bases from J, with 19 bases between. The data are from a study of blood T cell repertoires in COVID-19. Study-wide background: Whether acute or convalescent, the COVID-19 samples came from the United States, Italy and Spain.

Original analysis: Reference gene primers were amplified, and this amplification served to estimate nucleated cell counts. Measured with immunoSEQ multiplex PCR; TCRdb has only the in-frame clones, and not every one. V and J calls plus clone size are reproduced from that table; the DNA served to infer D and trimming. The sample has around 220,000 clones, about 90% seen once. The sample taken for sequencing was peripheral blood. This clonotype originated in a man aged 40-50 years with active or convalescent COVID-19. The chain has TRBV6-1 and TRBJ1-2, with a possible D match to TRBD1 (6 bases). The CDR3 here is CASSAQLTGGLYGYTF. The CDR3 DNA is TGTGCCAGCAGTGCCCAGCTAACCGGGGGGCTCTATGGCTACACCTTC.